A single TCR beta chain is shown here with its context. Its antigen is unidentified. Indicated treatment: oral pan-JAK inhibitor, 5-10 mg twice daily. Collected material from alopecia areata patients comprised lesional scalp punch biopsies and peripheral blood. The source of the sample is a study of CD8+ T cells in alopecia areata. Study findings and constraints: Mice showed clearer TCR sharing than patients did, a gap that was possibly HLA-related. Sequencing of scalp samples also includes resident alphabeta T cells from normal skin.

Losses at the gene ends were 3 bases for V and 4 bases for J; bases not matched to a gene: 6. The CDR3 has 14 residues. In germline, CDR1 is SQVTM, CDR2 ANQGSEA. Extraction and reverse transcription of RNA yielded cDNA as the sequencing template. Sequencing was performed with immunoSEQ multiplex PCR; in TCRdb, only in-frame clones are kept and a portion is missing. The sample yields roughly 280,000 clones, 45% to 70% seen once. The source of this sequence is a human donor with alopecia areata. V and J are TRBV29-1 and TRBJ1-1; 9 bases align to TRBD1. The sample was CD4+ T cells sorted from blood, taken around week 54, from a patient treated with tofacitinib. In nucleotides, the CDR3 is TGCAGCGTTGAGCGGGGACAGGGCATCACTGAAGCTTTCTTT. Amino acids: CSVERGQGITEAFF.